This TCR beta chain was profiled in a study of a mutant IDH1 vaccine in newly diagnosed glioma. Background on the study: Patients began vaccination 4-6 weeks after radiotherapy alone, or with temozolomide cycles. Most patients had radiochemotherapy with temozolomide before enrollment; others had one alone. Findings and limits, study-wide: A vaccine-induced immune response developed in 93.3% of the patients.

Notes on this clone: The antigen remains undetermined.

Assay: immunoSEQ multiplex PCR; the TCRdb copy retains only in-frame clones and omits some. This table holds about 55,000 clones, around 84% found once. V gave up 5 bases and J gave up 0 bases, with 8 bases separating them. CDR3 size: 14 residues. Germline lookup yields CDR1 LNHDA and CDR2 SQIVND (reference sequence). Time point indicated: week 35, safety follow-up. It was 300 ug of mutant IDH1 20-mer peptide that made up each vaccine dose, given with topical imiquimod. The vaccination schedule gave patients eight doses in weeks 1, 3, 5, 7, 11, 15, 19 and 23. This sequence joins TRBV19 and TRBJ1-5; D is undetermined. The clonotype originates from a young woman with glioma. The sequencing here drew on PBMCs, taken from a glioma patient whose treatment included an IDH1 peptide vaccine. This CDR3 reads CASSAGNSNQPQHF. The CDR3 coding sequence is TGTGCCAGTAGTGCCGGGAATAGCAATCAGCCCCAGCATTTT.